What follows is one T cell receptor beta chain and its context. The sample comes from a study of T cells after yellow fever vaccination. Via MiXCR, TCRdb re-called the 5' RACE reads, giving one row per CDR3 protein. The table shows 500,000 to 700,000 distinct CDR3 sequences, with 15% to 20% occurring only once. This CDR3 region has 14 residues. Unmatched junction bases numbered 11, after V lost 6 bases and J lost 10 bases. This specimen was PBMCs, taken 15 days after the yellow fever booster vaccination. This chain uses TRBV12-3 or TRBV12-4 with TRBJ2-1; 8 bases fit TRBD1. This clonotype originated in a man aged 25 to 40 who received the YFV17D yellow fever vaccine. As DNA, the CDR3 is TGTGCCAGCAGGGACAGGGTCTTAGGCAACGAGCAGTTCTTC. Translation: CASRDRVLGNEQFF.